This TCR beta chain was retrieved from a study of T cell repertoires in cytomegalovirus infection. Study results and caveats: In two of eight donors, the top clonotype was HLA-C-restricted CMV-specific.

Trimming shortened V by 3 bases and J by 10 bases, and 22 bases separated the two germline ends. Germline V gives CDR1 LGHNT, CDR2 FRNRAP. The CDR3 length is 16 residues. This clonotype was found many times. Its antigen is not identified. Via MiXCR, TCRdb re-called the reads, giving one row per CDR3 protein. Among about 740,000 distinct CDR3 sequences, around 35% were seen once, and the ten largest hold about 20%. Specimen: cultured PBMCs, collected from culture after CMV antigen stimulation. This clonotype was sampled from a human donor in good health (CMV status not recorded). Some clones in this sample may be carry-over from other donors' samples. The chain recombines TRBV12-5 with TRBJ1-5; D is perhaps TRBD1 (5 bases). The CDR3 nucleotides read TGTGCTAGTGGTTTAATTCGGGCAGGGACCGCGGTCCCCCAGCATTTT. It is translated as CASGLIRAGTAVPQHF. Drawing the rest from reference TRBV12-5 and TRBJ1-5, the complete variable domain is DARVTQTPRHKVTEMGQEVTMRCQPILGHNTVFWYRQTMMQGLELLAYFRNRAPLDDSGMPKDRFSAEMPDATLATLKIQPSEPRDSAVYFCASGLIRAGTAVPQHFGDGTRLSIL.